This T cell receptor (beta chain) was recorded in a study of blood T cells in healthy people across ages. Broader study findings: The study could not conclusively compare naive and antigen-experienced cells, given its unsorted PBMCs. Changes in expanded clonotypes were possibly confounded, as the CMV status of donors was unknown.

A word on this clonotype: Its antigen is currently unknown.

Per individual sample, total RNA of at least 5 micrograms was extracted. Using a J-beta primer mix together with a sample-barcoded 5' primer, a second PCR was run for roughly 6 to 12 cycles. Each cDNA molecule was tagged by a template-switch adaptor that had 12 random nucleotides. TCRdb re-called the 5' RACE reads through MiXCR, storing one row per CDR3 protein. The sample lists 730,000 or so distinct CDR3 sequences, 40% to 45% occurring once. With V trimmed by 8 bases and J by 8 bases, 12 bases remained unmatched. The CDR3 contains 13 residues. Germline V gene lookup returns CDR1 SQVTM and CDR2 ANQGSEA.

The receptor was derived from a woman between 55 and 75 years old in good health. This chain links TRBV29-1 with TRBJ1-2; 9 positions agree with TRBD1. The sequencing input was blood. The CDR3 sequence is CSTMTGGVGGYTF. CDR3 sequence (DNA): TGCAGCACCATGACAGGGGGTGTCGGAGGCTACACCTTC.